The 32 T cell receptor beta chains below come from one sample, sequenced in a study of blood T cell repertoires in COVID-19. Repertoires were generated with immunoSEQ multiplex PCR, while TCRdb's copy carries only in-frame clones and drops some. This repertoire shows nearly 250,000 clones, 65% to 90% found once; its top ten account for about 9.1%. Sequenced input: PBMCs or T cells enriched from blood (not recorded which). The receptors were gathered from a woman in her forties or fifties with acute COVID-19.

This clone was seen only a few times. The J gene is TRBJ2-4, the V gene TRBV11-2; D gene ambiguous. CDR3 size: 12 residues. Germline assignment: CDR1 SGHAT and CDR2 FQNNGV. V was trimmed by 6 bases and J by 8 bases, leaving 11 bases between them. The CDR3 loop reads CASSQLEYIQYF. The CDR3 DNA sequence: TGTGCCAGCAGTCAATTAGAGTACATTCAGTACTTC. The full variable domain, completed using reference TRBV11-2 and TRBJ2-4, is EAGVAQSPRYKIIEKRQSVAFWCNPISGHATLYWYQQILGQGPKLLIQFQNNGVVDDSQLPKDRFSAERLKGVDSTLKIQPAKLEDSAVYLCASSQLEYIQYFGAGTRLSVL.

V is TRBV30 and J is TRBJ2-3; 9 bases fit TRBD1. The germline CDR1 and CDR2 sequences are GTSNPN and SVGIG (reference sequence). Trimming removed 5 bases from V and 4 bases from J; junction bases left unmatched: 1. CDR3 length: 12 amino acids. CDR3 amino acids: CAWGTGPDTQYF. DNA of the CDR3: TGTGCCTGGGGGACAGGGCCAGATACGCAGTATTTT.

V is TRBV5-6 and J is TRBJ1-5; D not certain. The V end lost 1 base, the J end lost 9 bases, and 17 bases lay between the germline ends. This CDR3 region has 15 residues. The V gene's germline CDR1 is SGHDT and CDR2 YYEEEE. The CDR3 spells CASSLYWSDRGPQHF. In DNA form, the CDR3 reads TGTGCCAGCAGCTTGTATTGGTCAGACCGAGGGCCCCAGCATTTT.

The chain joins TRBV19 to TRBJ2-7, with D possibly matching TRBD1 (6 bases). Per the germline V gene, CDR1 is LNHDA and CDR2 is SQIVND (reference sequence). V was pared by 4 bases and J by 1 base, with 11 bases between. The CDR3 runs 14 residues. CDR3 loop: CASSRPGASYEQYF. The DNA for the CDR3 is TGTGCCAGTAGTAGGCCAGGGGCGTCCTACGAGCAGTACTTC.

As concerns this clone: Different DNA sequences within this sample yield the same CDR3. The gene calls are TRBV30 and TRBJ1-1, with a tentative D call TRBD1 (6 bases). The CDR3 totals 13 residues. Germline lookup yields CDR1 GTSNPN and CDR2 SVGIG (reference sequence). V lost 0 bases and J 1 base, leaving 6 bases between the germline ends. In nucleotides, the CDR3 is TGTGCCTGGAGTGTACAGGGGAACACTGAAGCTTTCTTT. Amino acids: CAWSVQGNTEAFF.

The chain recombines TRBV5-7 with TRBJ1-6, with a tentative D call TRBD1 (5 bases). TRBV5-7 is an open reading frame, and its role is uncertain. CDR3 length: 15 residues. Trimming cost V 4 bases and J 7 bases, with 15 bases left between them. The CDR3 sequence is CASSPTWGANSPLHF. For the CDR3, the DNA is TGTGCCAGCAGCCCGACTTGGGGCGCGAATTCACCCCTCCACTTT.

The CDR3 reads CASSFQGDYNEQFF. CDR3 in DNA: TGCGCCAGCAGCTTTCAGGGGGACTACAATGAGCAGTTCTTC. This rearrangement joins TRBV5-1 to TRBJ2-1; 7 bases match TRBD1. Germline values: CDR1 SGHRS, CDR2 YFSETQ. CDR3 length: 14 residues. Unmatched junction bases numbered 2, after V lost 2 bases and J lost 3 bases.

The J gene is TRBJ1-1, the V gene TRBV12-5, with D possibly TRBD1 on 6 matching bases. Per germline, CDR1 LGHNT and CDR2 FRNRAP. Trimming cost V 7 bases and J 6 bases, with 15 bases left between them. The CDR3 has 13 residues. CDR3 amino acids: CASALGTIAEAFF. In DNA form, the CDR3 reads TGTGCTAGTGCCCTAGGGACAATTGCTGAAGCTTTCTTT.

The CDR3, as DNA: TGTGCCAGCTCAACAGGGGAATATGGCTACACCTTC. It is translated as CASSTGEYGYTF. V is TRBV18 and J is TRBJ1-2, with 7 bases fitting TRBD1. The CDR3 consists of 12 residues. CDR1 and CDR2 (germline): KGHSH, LQKENI. V was pared by 5 bases and J by 5 bases, with 2 bases of the junction left unmatched.

V usage is TRBV6-1 and J usage is TRBJ2-1, with a possible D match to TRBD1 (6 bases). From germline, CDR1 is MNHNS and CDR2 SASEGT. The CDR3 has 17 amino acids. V lost 4 bases to trimming and J lost 0 bases, with 16 bases between them. The CDR3 region has the DNA TGTGCCAGCAGTGGAGGGTGGGGGCAGAGCTCCTACAATGAGCAGTTCTTC. This sequence encodes CASSGGWGQSSYNEQFF.

The genes are TRBV6-6 and TRBJ1-6; D is undetermined. Trimming stripped 2 bases from V and 5 bases from J, with 7 bases between. CDR3 size: 14 residues. Looked up from germline, CDR1 is MNHNY and CDR2 is SVGAGI (reference sequence). The CDR3 loop is CASSYRDDNSPLHF. CDR3 nucleotides: TGTGCCAGCAGTTACAGAGATGATAATTCACCCCTCCACTTT.

The CDR3 sequence: CASSSGVLPGAEAFF. The DNA of the CDR3 is TGTGCCAGCAGCTCGGGGGTCCTTCCTGGAGCTGAAGCTTTCTTT. This chain joins TRBV11-2 and TRBJ1-1; tentative D call: TRBD1 (5 bases). The CDR3 contains 15 residues. Trimming removed 4 bases at V and 6 bases at J, with 18 bases between. Germline-derived CDR1 and CDR2 are SGHAT and FQNNGV.

This clone has only a few counts. The junction does not match germline at one end; this may be a read error. The chain employs TRBV19 and TRBJ2-2, with 8 nucleotides matching TRBD1. Germline values: CDR1 LNHDA, CDR2 SQIVND (reference sequence). CDR3 length equals 15 residues. The CDR3 sequence is CASSLDRGNTGELFF. Written as DNA, the CDR3 is TGTGCCAGTAGTTTAGACAGGGGAAACACCGGGGAGCTGTTTTTT.

This rearrangement joins TRBV4-1 to TRBJ1-1, with D possibly matching TRBD1 (5 bases). The germline V gene encodes CDR1 MGHRA and CDR2 YSYEKL. The V gene lost 0 bases and the J gene lost 6 bases, with 20 bases spanning the gap. This CDR3 comprises 17 residues. The CDR3 DNA reads TGCGCCAGCAGCCAAGATAAGGGGAACAGGATCGGCCCTGAAGCTTTCTTT. It yields the protein CASSQDKGNRIGPEAFF.

The chain couples TRBV27 to TRBJ1-6; D remains unclear. This CDR3 has 11 amino acids. Looked up from germline, CDR1 is MNHEY and CDR2 is SMNVEV (reference sequence). Trimming took 6 bases from V and 7 from J, leaving 4 bases between them. As DNA, the CDR3 is TGTGCCAGCAGCCTAAATTCACCCCTCCACTTT. Its protein product is CASSLNSPLHF.

The chain has TRBV5-6 and TRBJ1-2; D remains unclear. Germline CDR1 is SGHDT and CDR2 is YYEEEE. The CDR3 has 15 amino acids. V was pared by 3 bases and J by 5 bases, with 17 bases between. The CDR3 nucleotides are TGTGCCAGCAGCTCGCGGGGAGCCCGCTATTATGGCTACACCTTC. Its translation: CASSSRGARYYGYTF. The entire variable domain, with the rest obtained from reference TRBV5-6 and TRBJ1-2, is as follows: DAGVTQSPTHLIKTRGQQVTLRCSPKSGHDTVSWYQQALGQGPQFIFQYYEEEERQRGNFPDRFSGHQFPNYSSELNVNALLLGDSALYLCASSSRGARYYGYTFGSGTRLTVV.

J is TRBJ1-1 and V is TRBV13, with D unclear. This CDR3 spans 12 amino acids. V lost 4 bases to trimming and J lost 10 bases, with 13 bases between them. Germline V CDR1 and CDR2: PRHDT, FYEKMQ (reference sequence). The CDR3 bases are TGTGCCAGCAGCTGGGGAGATCAAGTAGCTTTCTTT. Translation: CASSWGDQVAFF.

The J gene is TRBJ1-2, the V gene TRBV5-4, with D possibly being TRBD1 (5 bases). V dropped 4 bases and J dropped 0 bases, with 16 bases sitting between them. CDR1 is SGHNT and CDR2 is YYREEE in the germline V gene (reference sequence). The CDR3 spans 16 residues. The CDR3, as DNA: TGTGCCAGCAGCCACCCGACAGAGAAAGCTAACTATGGCTACACCTTC. Its translation: CASSHPTEKANYGYTF. The whole variable domain, remainder taken from reference TRBV5-4 and TRBJ1-2, is ETGVTQSPTHLIKTRGQQVTLRCSSQSGHNTVSWYQQALGQGPQFIFQYYREEENGRGNFPPRFSGLQFPNYSSELNVNALELDDSALYLCASSHPTEKANYGYTFGSGTRLTVV.

V is TRBV27 and J is TRBJ1-2; 11 bases agree with TRBD1. V trimming: 5 bases; J trimming: 6 bases; junction bases outside the gene matches: 2. Germline V gives CDR1 MNHEY, CDR2 SMNVEV (reference sequence). The CDR3 length is 13 residues. Written as DNA, the CDR3 is TGTGCCAGCAGTGAGGGACAGGGGGATGGCTACACCTTC. It is translated as CASSEGQGDGYTF.

This rearrangement joins TRBV27 to TRBJ2-2, with D unclear. The CDR3 has 13 amino acids. Deletions cut 3 bases from V and 4 bases from J, with 6 bases between. CDR1 MNHEY and CDR2 SMNVEV come from the germline V gene (reference sequence). CDR3 amino acids: CASSFVATGELFF. As DNA, the CDR3 is TGTGCCAGCAGTTTCGTAGCCACCGGGGAGCTGTTTTTT.

This chain uses TRBV10-2 with TRBJ1-6; D is possibly TRBD1 (5 bases). The CDR3 spans 14 residues. V shed 6 bases and J shed 9 bases, with 15 bases lying between them. The germline CDR1 and CDR2 sequences are WSHSY and SAAADI. CDR3 nucleotide sequence: TGCGCCAGCAGCCCCAGGGAAGGGGTTTCACCCCTCCACTTT. Translated: CASSPREGVSPLHF.

This chain joins TRBV27 and TRBJ1-5, with TRBD1 identical over 7 bases. Trimming at V came to 3 bases and at J to 0 bases, leaving 5 bases not matched to a gene. Germline loops: CDR1 MNHEY, CDR2 SMNVEV (reference sequence). The CDR3 runs to 16 residues. DNA of the CDR3: TGTGCCAGCAGTTTGACAGGGAAACATAGCAATCAGCCCCAGCATTTT. As protein: CASSLTGKHSNQPQHF.

This chain uses TRBV3-1 (or the pseudogene TRBV3-2) with TRBJ2-5; 7 bases match TRBD1. V trimming: 6 bases; J trimming: 9 bases; junction bases outside the gene matches: 13. Looked up from germline, CDR1 is LGHDT and CDR2 is YNNKEL (reference sequence). The CDR3 extends over 14 amino acids. The CDR3: CASSKDRPTGAQYF. For the CDR3, the DNA is TGTGCCAGCAGTAAGGACAGACCCACAGGGGCCCAGTACTTC.

V and J are TRBV30 and TRBJ1-2; 7 nucleotides align to TRBD1. This CDR3 is built from 13 residues. From germline, CDR1 is GTSNPN and CDR2 SVGIG (reference sequence). V lost 1 base and J lost 7; bases outside the gene matches: 6. The CDR3 loop reads CAWSGQGQSGYTF. The CDR3 DNA follows: TGTGCCTGGAGTGGTCAGGGACAGTCTGGCTACACCTTC.

This chain joins TRBV6-5 and TRBJ1-2; D is unresolved. Trimming took 6 bases from V and 4 from J, leaving 12 bases between them. CDR3 length equals 13 residues. Germline lookup yields CDR1 MNHEY and CDR2 SVGAGI. The CDR3 protein is CASSTRDSYGYTF. CDR3 coding DNA: TGTGCCAGCAGCACCCGGGATTCCTATGGCTACACCTTC.

The genes are TRBV5-1 and TRBJ1-2; 7 bases align to TRBD1. With 4 bases clipped from V and 5 bases from J, the junction kept 2 bases outside the gene matches. This CDR3 comprises 12 residues. Germline assignment: CDR1 SGHRS and CDR2 YFSETQ. CDR3 coding DNA: TGCGCCAGCAGCACAGGGGAATATGGCTACACCTTC. It is translated as CASSTGEYGYTF.

The chain is built from TRBV3-1 (or the pseudogene TRBV3-2) and TRBJ1-5, with a weak D call TRBD1 (6 bases). The CDR3 has 13 residues. Germline CDR1 is LGHDT and CDR2 is YNNKEL (reference sequence). Deletions cut 5 bases from V and 4 bases from J, with 9 bases between. The CDR3 nucleotides are TGTGCCAGCAGCAGACAGGTTAATCAGCCCCAGCATTTT. Translation gives CASSRQVNQPQHF.

This clone was found once. The chain employs TRBV7-8 and TRBJ1-2, with D hard to call. Germline assignment: CDR1 SGHVS and CDR2 FQNEAQ. The CDR3 sequence is 15 residues long. Trimming left V 1 base short and J 8 bases short, with 17 bases between. The CDR3 coding sequence is TGTGCCAGCAGCTTAGATAATAGTGGACTCAAAGGCTACACCTTC. It yields the protein CASSLDNSGLKGYTF.

The rearrangement joins TRBV2 to TRBJ2-5; TRBD2 matches at 8 bases. Germline V gene data show CDR1 as SNHLY and CDR2 as FYNNEI. This CDR3 comprises 16 residues. V lost 1 base and J lost 3; bases outside the gene matches: 7. The CDR3 DNA is TGTGCCAGCAGTGAAGGAACGGGGGGGCGGGAAGAGACCCAGTACTTC. It is translated as CASSEGTGGREETQYF.

The rearrangement links TRBV3-1 (or the pseudogene TRBV3-2) to TRBJ2-3; TRBD2 is a possible D gene (6 bases). The CDR3 has 17 amino acids. Germline V gene sequence: CDR1 LGHDT, CDR2 YNNKEL (reference sequence). With 4 bases removed from V and 3 bases from J, the gap between germline ends came to 20 bases. CDR3 nucleotide sequence: TGTGCCAGCAGCCCCTGGAGGGGAGGTTCCACTACAGATACGCAGTATTTT. This translates into CASSPWRGGSTTDTQYF.

J is TRBJ1-6 and V is TRBV7-9, with D hard to call. The CDR3 extends over 15 amino acids. V was cut by 1 base and J by 2 bases, with 6 bases left in between. Looked up from germline, CDR1 is SEHNR and CDR2 is FQNEAQ (reference sequence). CDR3 in DNA: TGTGCCAGCAGCTTAGGGGAGGCCTATAATTCACCCCTCCACTTT. Residues: CASSLGEAYNSPLHF.

V gene TRBV5-1 combines with J gene TRBJ2-3; D is unresolved. V lost 3 bases, J lost 3 bases, and 11 bases lay in between. CDR3 length equals 14 residues. The germline V gene encodes CDR1 SGHRS and CDR2 YFSETQ. CDR3 bases: TGCGCCAGCAGCTCATGGGCAGCAACAGATACGCAGTATTTT. It is translated as CASSSWAATDTQYF. Filled out from reference TRBV5-1 and TRBJ2-3, the complete variable domain reads KAGVTQTPRYLIKTRGQQVTLSCSPISGHRSVSWYQQTPGQGLQFLFEYFSETQRNKGNFPGRFSGRQFSNSRSEMNVSTLELGDSALYLCASSSWAATDTQYFGPGTRLTVL.